The clone carrying this TCR beta chain was counted a few times. Its matching antigen is unknown. Assay: immunoSEQ multiplex PCR; the TCRdb copy retains only in-frame clones and omits some. The repertoire has approximately 67,000 clones, 80% to 90% of them found once; the top ten carry 25% to 35%. The record originates from a study of T cell responses to AZD1222 COVID-19 vaccine. Study conclusions and caveats: Just a handful of AZD1222 recipients tested seropositive at baseline.

The sample consisted of peripheral blood, taken 28 days after the second AZD1222 dose. This sequence originates from an adult who received the AZD1222 COVID-19 vaccine.

The CDR3 spells CASSPGTWSTDTQYF. DNA of the CDR3: TGTGCCAGCAGTCCCGGTACTTGGAGCACAGATACGCAGTATTTT. The chain combines TRBV3-1 (or the pseudogene TRBV3-2) with TRBJ2-3; D unclear. This CDR3 contains 15 residues. The ends were cut back, 6 bases at V and 0 bases at J, with 13 bases in the middle. Germline V gene lookup returns CDR1 LGHDT and CDR2 YNNKEL (reference sequence).